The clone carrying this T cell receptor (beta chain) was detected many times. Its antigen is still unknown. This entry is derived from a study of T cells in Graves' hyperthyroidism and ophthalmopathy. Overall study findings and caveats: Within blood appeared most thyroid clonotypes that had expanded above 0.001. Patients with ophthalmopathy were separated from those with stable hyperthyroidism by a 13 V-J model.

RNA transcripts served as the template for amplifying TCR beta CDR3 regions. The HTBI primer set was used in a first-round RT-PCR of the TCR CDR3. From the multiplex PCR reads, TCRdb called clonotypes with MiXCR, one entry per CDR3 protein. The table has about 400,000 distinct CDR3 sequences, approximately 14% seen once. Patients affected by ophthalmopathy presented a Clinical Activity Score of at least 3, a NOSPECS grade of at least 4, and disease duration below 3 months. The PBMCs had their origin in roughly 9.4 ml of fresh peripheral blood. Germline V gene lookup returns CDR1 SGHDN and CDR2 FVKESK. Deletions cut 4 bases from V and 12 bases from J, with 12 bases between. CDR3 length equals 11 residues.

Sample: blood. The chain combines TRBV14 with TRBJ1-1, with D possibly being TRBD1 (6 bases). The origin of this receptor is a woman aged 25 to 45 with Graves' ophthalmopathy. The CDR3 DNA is TGTGCCAGCAGCCGGACAGCATTTACTTTCTTT. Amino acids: CASSRTAFTFF.